What follows describes a single T cell receptor (beta chain). Per germline, CDR1 MNHEY and CDR2 SVGAGI. J gave up 7 bases and V 8 bases, and 11 bases lay outside the gene matches. The CDR3 totals 14 residues. This sample was taken from a study of blood T cell repertoires in COVID-19. Profiled with immunoSEQ multiplex PCR; TCRdb holds only in-frame clones, not every one. This table holds tens of thousands of clones, approximately 93% found once. Sequences were obtained from peripheral blood. This receptor was identified in a man aged 55 to 70 with acute or convalescent COVID-19. The V gene is TRBV6-5, the J gene TRBJ1-2, with TRBD1 matching 9 bases. CDR3 sequence reads: CASYKQGAGAGYTF. CDR3 coding DNA: TGTGCCAGCTATAAACAGGGGGCTGGGGCTGGCTACACCTTC.